This is a list of T cell receptor beta chains from one sample in a study of cytomegalovirus exposure and HLA in healthy donors. Sequencing used immunoSEQ multiplex PCR; TCRdb keeps in-frame clones, though not all of them. In the table there are 140,000 or so clones, 87% of which are singletons. The sample was PBMCs. The receptor source for this set is a young man in good health and CMV-seropositive. Both conserved end residues are part of each CDR3. The D gene is left open where the match is weak. Not every row has a clone size; where given, it reads once, few, many or a size class.

.	TRBV19	.	TRBJ1-1	CASSVTGNTEAFF	TGTGCCAGTAGTGTAACAGGGAACACTGAAGCTTTCTTT
.	TRBV6-1	TRBD2	TRBJ2-1	CASSDGSGIYNEQFF	TGTGCCAGCAGTGATGGTAGCGGGATCTACAATGAGCAGTTCTTC
.	TRBV6-5	.	TRBJ1-2	CASRQASAGYGYTF	TGTGCCAGCAGACAGGCCTCGGCAGGATATGGCTACACCTTC
.	TRBV27	TRBD1	TRBJ2-2	CASSQDRRNTGELFF	TGTGCCAGCAGCCAGGACAGGAGGAACACCGGGGAGCTGTTTTTT
.	TRBV6-4	.	TRBJ2-1	CASSVQGLSSYNEQFF	TGTGCCAGCAGTGTTCAGGGATTAAGCTCCTACAATGAGCAGTTCTTC
.	TRBV6-1	.	TRBJ2-7	CASSVYTSTYEQYF	TGTGCCAGCAGTGTCTATACTTCGACCTACGAGCAGTACTTC
.	TRBV12-2	.	TRBJ1-5	CASRPPGPSGGTNQPQHF	TGTGCAAGTCGCCCGCCGGGGCCCTCGGGAGGGACCAATCAGCCCCAGCATTTT
.	TRBV27	TRBD1	TRBJ1-2	CASSPQRDRGGYTF	TGTGCCAGCAGTCCACAAAGGGACAGGGGTGGCTACACCTTC
.	TRBV2	.	TRBJ2-2	CASRSRGANTGELFF	TGTGCCAGCAGGTCCAGGGGAGCGAACACCGGGGAGCTGTTTTTT
.	TRBV2	TRBD2	TRBJ2-1	CASKSSGSSYNEQFF	TGTGCCAGCAAATCTAGCGGTAGCTCCTACAATGAGCAGTTCTTC
.	TRBV4-1	.	TRBJ2-1	CASSQPGNEQFF	TGCGCCAGCAGCCAGCCCGGCAATGAGCAGTTCTTC
.	TRBV7-9	.	TRBJ1-6	CASSPGHRGSPLHF	TGTGCCAGCAGCCCGGGACATAGGGGTTCACCCCTCCACTTT
.	TRBV19	TRBD1	TRBJ1-2	CASSVRTGGKVTVGYTF	TGTGCCAGTAGTGTCAGGACAGGGGGTAAGGTAACGGTCGGCTACACCTTC
.	TRBV6-5	TRBD1	TRBJ1-1	CASSPDRGRAEAFF	TGTGCCAGCAGTCCCGACAGGGGCCGGGCTGAAGCTTTCTTT
.	TRBV4-1	.	TRBJ2-5	CASSDPRGAFETQYF	TGCGCCAGCAGCGATCCCCGGGGGGCCTTCGAGACCCAGTACTTC
once	TRBV7-2	.	TRBJ2-2	CASSPRPSGELFF	TGTGCCAGCAGCCCGCGTCCCTCCGGGGAGCTGTTTTTT
.	TRBV5-1	TRBD2	TRBJ2-3	CASSFLAGGLDTQYF	TGCGCCAGCAGCTTTCTAGCGGGAGGTTTAGATACGCAGTATTTT
.	TRBV6-6	.	TRBJ1-1	CASSQVVAEAFF	TGTGCCAGCTCCCAGGTGGTCGCTGAAGCTTTCTTT
.	TRBV6-1	.	TRBJ1-5	CASSSWSTQPQHF	TGTGCCAGCAGTTCATGGAGCACACAGCCCCAGCATTTT
.	TRBV5-8	.	TRBJ1-3	CASSLAIGIPGDTIYF	TGTGCCAGCAGCCTTGCAATCGGGATTCCCGGAGACACCATATATTTT
.	TRBV6-6	TRBD1	TRBJ1-1	CASSYGTELPQGEAFF	TGTGCCAGCAGCTATGGGACAGAATTGCCCCAGGGTGAAGCTTTCTTT
once	TRBV9	.	TRBJ1-2	CASSAHRGYTF	TGTGCCAGCAGCGCCCATCGGGGCTACACCTTC
.	TRBV6-5	.	TRBJ1-1	CASSQNPNTEAFF	TGTGCCAGCAGCCAGAATCCGAACACTGAAGCTTTCTTT
.	TRBV30	.	TRBJ1-1	CAWSFGGNTEAFF	TGTGCCTGGAGTTTCGGAGGGAACACTGAAGCTTTCTTT
.	TRBV29-1	.	TRBJ1-2	CSVEDSGGGYTF	TGCAGCGTTGAAGATTCCGGGGGAGGCTACACCTTC
.	TRBV28	TRBD1	TRBJ2-7	CASSFGQGQSSYEQYF	TGTGCCAGCAGTTTCGGACAGGGTCAAAGCTCCTACGAGCAGTACTTC
.	TRBV5-6	TRBD2	TRBJ2-2	CASSILAGGYTGELFF	TGTGCCAGCAGCATTTTAGCGGGGGGATATACCGGGGAGCTGTTTTTT
.	TRBV25-1	.	TRBJ1-2	CASSQAQGRNYGYTF	TGTGCCAGCAGTCAGGCACAGGGTAGGAACTATGGCTACACCTTC
.	TRBV10-3	.	TRBJ1-1	CAIGRDTNTEAFF	TGTGCCATCGGACGGGACACGAACACTGAAGCTTTCTTT
.	TRBV2	TRBD1	TRBJ2-7	CARGTGQGSYEKYF	TGTGCCCGAGGGACGGGACAGGGCTCCTACGAGAAGTACTTC
.	TRBV5-1	.	TRBJ1-1	CASSLQGLGNTEAFF	TGCGCCAGCAGCTTGCAGGGGCTAGGGAACACTGAAGCTTTCTTT
.	TRBV2	TRBD1	TRBJ1-2	CASSEKMTGLNYGYTF	TGTGCCAGCAGTGAAAAAATGACAGGGTTGAACTATGGCTACACCTTC
.	TRBV5-4	.	TRBJ2-7	CASTRPGDEQYF	TGTGCCAGCACCCGCCCCGGGGACGAGCAGTACTTC
.	TRBV19	TRBD2	TRBJ2-7	CASTGLAGSSYEQYF	TGTGCCAGTACTGGACTAGCGGGGAGCTCCTACGAGCAGTACTTC
.	TRBV6-1	.	TRBJ2-7	CASRVYVGGEQYF	TGTGCCAGCCGAGTCTATGTCGGAGGGGAGCAGTACTTC
.	TRBV6-1	.	TRBJ2-5	CASRQSGYGETQYF	TGTGCCAGCAGACAATCGGGGTATGGAGAGACCCAGTACTTC
.	TRBV7-8	.	TRBJ1-1	CASSRGLAGSTEAFF	TGTGCCAGCAGCCGGGGACTTGCCGGGAGTACTGAAGCTTTCTTT
.	TRBV5-6	.	TRBJ2-7	CASSLDRTLSYEQYF	TGTGCCAGCAGCTTGGATAGGACACTCTCCTACGAGCAGTACTTC
.	TRBV5-1	TRBD2	TRBJ2-1	CASSGGLVGNEQFF	TGCGCCAGCAGCGGCGGACTAGTAGGCAATGAGCAGTTCTTC
.	TRBV15	TRBD1	TRBJ2-7	CATSRDPLDRVREQYF	TGTGCCACCAGCAGAGATCCTCTGGACAGGGTCCGCGAGCAGTACTTC
.	TRBV4-1	.	TRBJ1-1	CASSHPAGGNTEAFF	TGCGCCAGCTCCCACCCGGCGGGGGGCAACACTGAAGCTTTCTTT
.	TRBV25-1	TRBD2	TRBJ2-1	CASSVGRAGGSHEQFF	TGTGCCAGCAGTGTCGGGCGAGCGGGGGGTTCTCATGAGCAGTTCTTC
.	TRBV7-6	.	TRBJ2-2	CASSVRTSGVTGELFF	TGTGCCAGCAGCGTAAGGACGTCGGGGGTTACCGGGGAGCTGTTTTTT
.	TRBV18	.	TRBJ2-7	CASSPTNYEQYF	TGTGCCAGCTCACCGACTAACTACGAGCAGTACTTC
once	TRBV19	TRBD1	TRBJ1-5	CASSIRQGLYSNQPQHF	TGTGCCAGTAGTATCCGACAGGGCCTTTATAGCAATCAGCCCCAGCATTTT
.	TRBV29-1	TRBD2	TRBJ2-3	CSLVTPGLAADTQYF	TGCAGCTTGGTTACACCGGGACTAGCAGCCGATACGCAGTATTTT
.	TRBV15	.	TRBJ1-1	CATSRDPWAVNTEAFF	TGTGCCACCAGCAGAGATCCGTGGGCAGTGAACACTGAAGCTTTCTTT
.	TRBV5-1	TRBD2	TRBJ2-1	CASSLGGTSGGPSSYNEQFF	TGCGCCAGCAGCTTGGGAGGGACTAGCGGGGGGCCTAGCTCCTACAATGAGCAGTTCTTC
.	TRBV15	TRBD1	TRBJ2-7	CATSRDRGPYEQYF	TGTGCCACCAGCAGGGACAGGGGCCCCTACGAGCAGTACTTC
.	TRBV2	.	TRBJ1-2	CASPTFSQGYTF	TGTGCCAGTCCGACTTTTAGTCAAGGCTACACCTTC
.	TRBV28	.	TRBJ1-5	CASRGAQLYQPQHF	TGTGCCAGCAGAGGGGCCCAGCTTTATCAGCCCCAGCATTTT
few	TRBV7-2	.	TRBJ1-2	CASSLNAGYIYGYTF	TGTGCCAGCAGCTTAAATGCGGGCTACATCTATGGCTACACCTTC
.	TRBV6-5	.	TRBJ1-2	CATTSTDYGYTF	TGTGCCACTACCTCCACAGACTATGGCTACACCTTC